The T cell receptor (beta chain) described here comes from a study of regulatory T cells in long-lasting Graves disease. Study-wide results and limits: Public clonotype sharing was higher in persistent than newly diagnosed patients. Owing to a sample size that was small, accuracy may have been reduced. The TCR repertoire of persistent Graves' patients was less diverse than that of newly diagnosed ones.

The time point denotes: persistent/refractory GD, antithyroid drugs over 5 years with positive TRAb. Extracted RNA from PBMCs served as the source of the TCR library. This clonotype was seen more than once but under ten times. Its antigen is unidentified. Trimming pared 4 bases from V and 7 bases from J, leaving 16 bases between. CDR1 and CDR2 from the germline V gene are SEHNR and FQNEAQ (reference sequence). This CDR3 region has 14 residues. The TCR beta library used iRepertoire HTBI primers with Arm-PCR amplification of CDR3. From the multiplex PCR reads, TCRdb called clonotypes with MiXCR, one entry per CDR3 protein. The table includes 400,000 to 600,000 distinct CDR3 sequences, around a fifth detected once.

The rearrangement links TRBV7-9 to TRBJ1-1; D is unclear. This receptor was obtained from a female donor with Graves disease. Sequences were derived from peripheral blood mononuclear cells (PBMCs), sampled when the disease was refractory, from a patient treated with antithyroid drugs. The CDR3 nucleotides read TGTGCCAGCAGCTGGCGCGGAATGGAGCTTGAAGCTTTCTTT. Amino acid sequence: CASSWRGMELEAFF.